Listed below are T cell receptor beta chains from one sample, sequenced in a study of T-cell reconstitution after alpha-beta-depleted transplantation in children. Each CDR3 protein is one row after TCRdb ran MiXCR on the PCR reads. The repertoire consists of about 980,000 distinct CDR3 sequences, with about 30% occurring once and the leading ten covering roughly 31%. The starting material was PBMCs, mostly from graft donor cells, obtained 360 days after TCRalphabeta/CD19-depleted stem cell transplant. These receptors all come from a boy younger than two who had a stem cell transplant for SCID, so the T cells may come from the graft donor. The CDR3 runs from the conserved cysteine through the conserved F or W. The D gene is left open where the match is weak. Clone size is not always given. Where it is, it says once, few, many or a class for expanded clones.

J: TRBJ2-5
V: TRBV7-9
D: TRBD2
size: once
CDR3: CASSAALAVQETQYF
DNA: TGTGCCAGCTCAGCCGCCCTAGCGGTACAAGAGACCCAGTACTTC

J: TRBJ2-5
V: TRBV29-1
D: .
size: .
CDR3: CSVDSSDQETQYF
DNA: TGCAGCGTTGATTCCAGCGATCAAGAGACCCAGTACTTC

J: TRBJ2-2
V: TRBV13
D: .
size: .
CDR3: CASSPATDTGELFF
DNA: TGTGCCAGCAGCCCGGCCACAGACACCGGGGAGCTGTTTTTT

J: TRBJ2-1
V: TRBV3-1
D: TRBD1
size: many
CDR3: CASSQTGAYNEQFF
DNA: TGTGCCAGCAGCCAAACAGGGGCCTACAATGAGCAGTTCTTC

J: TRBJ2-5
V: TRBV5-1
D: TRBD1
size: few
CDR3: CASSLSLPGQGAGTQYF
DNA: TGCGCCAGCAGCTTGTCCTTGCCGGGACAGGGGGCAGGGACCCAGTACTTC

J: TRBJ2-5
V: TRBV10-3
D: .
size: few
CDR3: CAISGALLETQYF
DNA: TGTGCCATCAGTGGGGCCCTTCTTGAGACCCAGTACTTC

J: TRBJ2-3
V: TRBV9
D: TRBD2
size: few
CDR3: CASSGVAGPSIRTDTQYF
DNA: TGTGCCAGCAGCGGGGTAGCGGGGCCTTCGATACGCACAGATACGCAGTATTTT

J: TRBJ2-7
V: TRBV14
D: .
size: once
CDR3: CASSPSVGEQYF
DNA: TGTGCCAGCAGCCCCAGCGTCGGCGAGCAGTACTTC

J: TRBJ2-1
V: TRBV2
D: .
size: .
CDR3: CASRIQGGRSYNEQFF
DNA: TGTGCCAGCAGGATTCAGGGGGGTCGCTCCTACAATGAGCAGTTCTTC

J: TRBJ2-5
V: TRBV7-2
D: .
size: few
CDR3: CASTLVRGAQETQYF
DNA: TGTGCCAGCACCCTTGTACGGGGGGCCCAAGAGACCCAGTACTTC

J: TRBJ2-3
V: TRBV10-3
D: .
size: .
CDR3: CAISSQGRDTQYF
DNA: TGTGCCATCAGTAGCCAGGGGAGAGATACGCAGTATTTT

J: TRBJ2-1
V: TRBV6-1
D: .
size: .
CDR3: CASSEIRRVNNEQFF
DNA: TGTGCCAGCAGTGAGATCCGACGGGTAAACAATGAGCAGTTCTTC

J: TRBJ2-7
V: TRBV7-2
D: TRBD2
size: .
CDR3: CASSLSLAGPPYEQYF
DNA: TGTGCCAGCAGCTTATCGCTAGCGGGGCCCCCCTACGAGCAGTACTTC

J: TRBJ1-5
V: TRBV19
D: .
size: .
CDR3: CASSIVGGNQPQHF
DNA: TGTGCCAGTAGTATAGTCGGGGGCAATCAGCCCCAGCATTTT

J: TRBJ1-5
V: TRBV20-1
D: .
size: .
CDR3: CSARGDRQPQHF
DNA: TGCAGTGCTAGGGGGGATCGACAGCCCCAGCATTTT

J: TRBJ2-1
V: TRBV6-1
D: TRBD2
size: few
CDR3: CASSHTRTSGYNEQFF
DNA: TGTGCCAGCAGCCACACGCGGACTAGCGGGTACAATGAGCAGTTCTTC

J: TRBJ2-7
V: TRBV6-2/TRBV6-3
D: .
size: .
CDR3: CASSRAWEQYF
DNA: TGTGCCAGCAGTCGGGCTTGGGAGCAGTACTTC

J: TRBJ2-7
V: TRBV5-1
D: .
size: .
CDR3: CASSSGYPMDEQYF
DNA: TGCGCCAGCAGCTCGGGTTATCCCATGGACGAGCAGTACTTC

J: TRBJ2-5
V: TRBV3-1
D: .
size: few
CDR3: CASSQDLGDVQYF
DNA: TGTGCCAGCAGCCAAGATCTGGGGGATGTCCAGTACTTC

J: TRBJ2-7
V: TRBV28
D: TRBD2
size: .
CDR3: CASSFEPGLAGGPYEQYF
DNA: TGTGCCAGCAGTTTCGAACCGGGACTAGCGGGGGGGCCCTACGAGCAGTACTTC

J: TRBJ1-2
V: TRBV20-1
D: .
size: .
CDR3: CSADNAMGSQDSYGYTF
DNA: TGCAGTGCTGATAATGCAATGGGATCTCAGGACTCTTATGGCTACACCTTC

J: TRBJ1-3
V: TRBV29-1
D: .
size: .
CDR3: CSAGTGMSGNTIYF
DNA: TGCAGCGCCGGAACAGGGATGAGTGGAAACACCATATATTTT

J: TRBJ1-1
V: TRBV12-3/TRBV12-4
D: .
size: .
CDR3: CASEGLLPIEAFF
DNA: TGTGCCAGCGAGGGCCTCCTCCCCATTGAAGCTTTCTTT

J: TRBJ2-3
V: TRBV7-2
D: .
size: .
CDR3: CASSLLPGVQTDTQYF
DNA: TGTGCCAGCAGCCTCTTGCCGGGGGTTCAAACAGATACGCAGTATTTT

J: TRBJ1-1
V: TRBV6-2/TRBV6-3
D: .
size: many
CDR3: CASSRGANTEAFF
DNA: TGTGCCAGCTCCCGGGGGGCGAACACTGAAGCTTTCTTT

J: TRBJ1-1
V: TRBV28
D: .
size: .
CDR3: CASSLGHHTEAFF
DNA: TGTGCCAGCAGCCTAGGACACCACACTGAAGCTTTCTTT

J: TRBJ2-5
V: TRBV5-1
D: .
size: .
CDR3: CASSLTPRGSAETQYF
DNA: TGCGCCAGCAGCTTGACTCCCCGGGGTTCGGCAGAGACCCAGTACTTC

J: TRBJ2-7
V: TRBV3-1
D: .
size: many
CDR3: CASSQDYEQYF
DNA: TGTGCCAGCAGCCAAGACTACGAGCAGTACTTC

J: TRBJ2-5
V: TRBV20-1
D: TRBD1
size: .
CDR3: CSARGQTGVGETQYF
DNA: TGCAGTGCTAGAGGACAGACAGGGGTCGGAGAGACCCAGTACTTC

J: TRBJ2-2
V: TRBV4-3
D: .
size: many
CDR3: CASSPTITNTGELFF
DNA: TGCGCCAGCAGCCCGACTATCACGAACACCGGGGAGCTGTTTTTT

J: TRBJ2-7
V: TRBV27
D: TRBD1
size: .
CDR3: CASSPLTGSYEQYF
DNA: TGTGCCAGCAGTCCCTTGACAGGGAGTTACGAGCAGTACTTC

J: TRBJ2-4
V: TRBV12-3/TRBV12-4
D: .
size: few
CDR3: CASNRGVLSDIQYF
DNA: TGTGCCAGCAATCGGGGAGTCCTTTCGGACATTCAGTACTTC

J: TRBJ2-5
V: TRBV15
D: .
size: .
CDR3: CATSRDWVQETQYF
DNA: TGTGCCACCAGCAGAGATTGGGTACAAGAGACCCAGTACTTC

J: TRBJ2-7
V: TRBV6-1
D: TRBD1
size: .
CDR3: CASASSRGPYEQYF
DNA: TGTGCCAGCGCATCCTCCAGGGGGCCATACGAGCAGTACTTC

J: TRBJ1-1
V: TRBV7-3
D: .
size: .
CDR3: CASSLNEANTEAFF
DNA: TGTGCCAGCAGCTTAAATGAGGCGAACACTGAAGCTTTCTTT

J: TRBJ2-3
V: TRBV5-1
D: .
size: .
CDR3: CASSRQYKAQSTDTQYF
DNA: TGCGCCAGCAGCCGTCAATACAAAGCCCAGAGCACAGATACGCAGTATTTT

J: TRBJ2-5
V: TRBV28
D: TRBD1
size: .
CDR3: CASSPTGNQETQYF
DNA: TGTGCCAGCAGTCCGACAGGGAACCAAGAGACCCAGTACTTC

J: TRBJ2-2
V: TRBV24-1
D: TRBD1
size: .
CDR3: CATSDWGTGHAGELFF
DNA: TGTGCCACCAGTGATTGGGGGACAGGGCACGCGGGGGAGCTGTTTTTT

J: TRBJ2-7
V: TRBV2
D: TRBD2
size: .
CDR3: CASRPQLAGDEQYF
DNA: TGTGCCAGCAGGCCCCAGCTAGCGGGGGACGAGCAGTACTTC

J: TRBJ2-1
V: TRBV10-3
D: .
size: few
CDR3: CAISDLVDEQFF
DNA: TGTGCCATCAGTGATCTAGTCGATGAGCAGTTCTTC

J: TRBJ2-2
V: TRBV28
D: TRBD2
size: .
CDR3: CASSFKVTSVNTGELFF
DNA: TGTGCCAGCAGTTTTAAGGTGACTAGCGTGAACACCGGGGAGCTGTTTTTT

J: TRBJ2-2
V: TRBV19
D: .
size: .
CDR3: CASSITVNTGELFF
DNA: TGTGCCAGTAGTATAACGGTGAACACCGGGGAGCTGTTTTTT

J: TRBJ1-6
V: TRBV9
D: .
size: .
CDR3: CASSVQGGNSPLHF
DNA: TGTGCCAGCAGCGTACAAGGGGGGAATTCACCCCTCCACTTT

J: TRBJ1-1
V: TRBV6-2/TRBV6-3
D: .
size: once
CDR3: CASSYSPGLTEAFF
DNA: TGTGCCAGCAGTTACAGCCCGGGACTCACTGAAGCTTTCTTT

J: TRBJ1-6
V: TRBV25-1
D: .
size: few
CDR3: CASSGRGNSPLHF
DNA: TGTGCCAGCAGCGGCAGGGGTAATTCACCCCTCCACTTT

J: TRBJ1-1
V: TRBV12-3/TRBV12-4
D: .
size: few
CDR3: CASSPDIPTEAFF
DNA: TGTGCCAGCAGCCCAGACATCCCTACTGAAGCTTTCTTT

J: TRBJ2-1
V: TRBV3-1
D: .
size: .
CDR3: CASSQGVYNEQFF
DNA: TGTGCCAGCAGCCAAGGGGTCTACAATGAGCAGTTCTTC

J: TRBJ2-1
V: TRBV24-1
D: TRBD1
size: .
CDR3: CATSDPTGDQGIYNEQFF
DNA: TGTGCCACCAGTGACCCCACAGGGGACCAGGGGATATACAATGAGCAGTTCTTC

J: TRBJ1-5
V: TRBV15
D: .
size: .
CDR3: CATRIGGATGNQPQHF
DNA: TGTGCCACGCGGATAGGGGGTGCAACAGGCAATCAGCCCCAGCATTTT

J: TRBJ1-2
V: TRBV24-1
D: .
size: .
CDR3: CATSAPYGYTF
DNA: TGTGCCACCAGTGCCCCCTATGGCTACACCTTC

J: TRBJ2-3
V: TRBV5-1
D: .
size: few
CDR3: CASSLEQGIPTDTQYF
DNA: TGCGCCAGCAGCTTGGAGCAGGGGATTCCCACAGATACGCAGTATTTT

J: TRBJ2-3
V: TRBV7-6
D: TRBD1
size: .
CDR3: CASTAQGAGDTQYF
DNA: TGTGCCAGCACCGCACAGGGGGCCGGAGATACGCAGTATTTT

J: TRBJ1-1
V: TRBV3-1
D: .
size: .
CDR3: CASSHMRGGGTEAFF
DNA: TGTGCCAGCAGCCACATGAGGGGGGGGGGCACTGAAGCTTTCTTT